This entry concerns a single TCR beta chain. This record comes from a study of PD-L1 blockade in urothelial cancer. Study in general: Samples of blood were analyzed 3 weeks (second dose) and 6 weeks after treatment start. Across blood samples, T cells had a median count of approximately 140,000.

Deletions cut 6 bases from V and 0 bases from J, with 12 bases between. In germline, CDR1 is MNHEY, CDR2 SVGAGI. The CDR3 totals 15 residues. Sample time point: pretreatment peripheral blood. Patients suffered from locally advanced or metastatic urothelial carcinoma. Sampling of each patient yielded between 1 and 8 specimens, collected pretreatment and on-treatment. Here immunoSEQ multiplex PCR was the method, and the copy in TCRdb shows in-frame clones only, minus some. The repertoire holds some 120,000 clones, about 88% seen once, with 3.2% in the top ten. The material sequenced was PBMCs, taken around atezolizumab (anti-PD-L1) treatment. This clonotype originated in a man in his fifties or sixties with urothelial cancer. The chain carries TRBV6-5 and TRBJ2-1; a possible D gene is TRBD2 (6 bases). The DNA of the CDR3 is TGTGCCAGCAGCTTTAGCGGAAGCTCCTACAATGAGCAGTTCTTC. This sequence encodes CASSFSGSSYNEQFF.